This T cell receptor (beta chain) is from a study of a mutant IDH1 vaccine in newly diagnosed glioma. Across the study: Of the patients given treatment, 62.5% were male and approximately 38% were female, and a mean age of roughly 40 years was recorded. The earlier regimen, radiotherapy, temozolomide, or both, was most often both.

Sequenced by immunoSEQ multiplex PCR; TCRdb stores in-frame clones only, minus some. Of roughly 130,000 clones listed, around four fifths were seen once; the top ten hold about 5.5%. Findings of the study overall: Pseudoprogression appeared independent of alterations in top peripheral clonotypes.

Notes on this clone: Its specificity is unknown.

The CDR3 covers 15 residues. V lost 7 bases, J lost 4 bases, and 8 bases stayed unmatched. Germline-derived CDR1 and CDR2 are SGHVS and FQNEAQ. Time point here: week 11, during vaccination. The vaccine gave 300 ug of a 20-mer mutant IDH1 peptide subcutaneously per dose. The rearrangement links TRBV7-8 to TRBJ2-7; 12 bases are shared with TRBD2. Sequencing was performed on PBMCs, taken from a glioma patient whose treatment included an IDH1 peptide vaccine. This clonotype was obtained from a man aged 35 to 55 with glioma. CDR3 nucleotide sequence: TGTGCCAGCATACCGCTAGCGGGGGGGCCGTACGAGCAGTACTTC. Its translation: CASIPLAGGPYEQYF.